This TCR beta chain was sequenced for a study of blood T cell repertoires in COVID-19. Looking at the study overall: There were acute and convalescent COVID-19 samples, and they came from the United States, Italy and Spain.

As processed by the authors: Amplification with reference gene primers provided the estimates of nucleated cell counts. Some clones are missing from TCRdb's copy, which holds only in-frame ones; the method was immunoSEQ multiplex PCR. The V and J calls and clone size come from that table; D and trimming were worked out from the DNA. The sample includes about 110,000 clones, more than 75% of them seen just once. Trimming took off 3 bases at V and 0 bases at J, with 15 bases between the two ends. Per germline, CDR1 MNHEY and CDR2 SVGEGT. This CDR3 contains 17 residues. The receptor was isolated from a woman aged 45-65 years with acute or convalescent COVID-19. V gene TRBV6-2 or TRBV6-3 combines with J gene TRBJ1-5; unclear D gene. Sequences were obtained from peripheral blood. This chain's CDR3 is CASSYSSGTPSNQPQHF. The CDR3 DNA reads TGTGCCAGCAGTTATAGTTCAGGAACCCCTAGCAATCAGCCCCAGCATTTT.